This T cell receptor (beta chain) stems from a study of OX40 agonist ivuxolimab in advanced cancers. The CDR3 loop spans 15 amino acids. Germline-derived CDR1 and CDR2 are SGDLS and YYNGEE. Losses at the gene ends were 2 bases for V and 3 bases for J; bases not matched to a gene: 5. Produced via immunoSEQ multiplex PCR; TCRdb's table is partial and in-frame only. Among about 27,000 clones listed, over 75% were seen once. This receptor was obtained from an adult with an advanced solid tumor such as melanoma, head and neck, liver or kidney cancer. The sample was CD4+ or CD8+ T cells sorted from blood, taken in a trial of the OX40 agonist ivuxolimab. J is TRBJ2-7 and V is TRBV9; 10 bases match TRBD1. DNA for the CDR3: TGTGCCAGCAGCGTCGGGACAGGGGAACTCTACGAGCAGTACTTC. Its translation is CASSVGTGELYEQYF.